The 7 T cell receptor beta chains presented below share a single source sample, sequenced in a study of cytomegalovirus exposure and HLA in healthy donors (dated by TCRdb to about 2017). The receptor library was made with the immunoSEQ multiplex PCR assay. For the multiplex PCR, a mixture combining 60 forward primers for TCR Vbeta segments and 13 reverse primers for TCR Jbeta segments was used. The immuneACCESS repertoire file appears here via TCRdb, limited to in-frame rearrangements. These files lack a portion of the clones; in checked studies, under half of the deficit traces to unresolved V genes, and the cause of the others is not known. The sample yields approximately 140,000 clones; roughly 76% were counted once. 1% to 1.5% of the sample is in the top ten clones. The sample consisted of PBMCs. The origin of the receptors is a middle-aged woman in good health and CMV-seronegative.

Here the CDR3 DNA reads TGCGCCAGCAGCCAAGATAAGGCCGGGACTCACGAGCAGCGACCGAACACCGGGGAGCTGTTTTTT. Protein product: CASSQDKAGTHEQRPNTGELFF. This chain uses TRBV4-3 with TRBJ2-2, with D possibly matching TRBD2 (6 bases). CDR1 and CDR2 (germline): LGHNA, YSLEER. The V end lost 0 bases, the J end lost 0 bases, and 26 bases lay between the germline ends. The CDR3 is 22 amino acids.

The V gene is TRBV5-4, the J gene TRBJ2-3; 9 bases agree with TRBD2. The V segment lost 5 bases and the J segment 10 bases; nucleotides outside the gene matches: 14. The length of the CDR3 is 15 residues. Germline V gene lookup returns CDR1 SGHNT and CDR2 YYREEE (reference sequence). This CDR3 reads CASSYISERGASQYF. The CDR3 nucleotides read TGTGCCAGCAGTTACATTTCAGAGCGGGGGGCTTCGCAGTATTTT. Variable domain in full (rest from reference TRBV5-4 and TRBJ2-3): ETGVTQSPTHLIKTRGQQVTLRCSSQSGHNTVSWYQQALGQGPQFIFQYYREEENGRGNFPPRFSGLQFPNYSSELNVNALELDDSALYLCASSYISERGASQYFGPGTRLTVL.

CDR3 sequence (DNA): TGTGCCAGCAGCAGACAGGGCGTGAGCGGGGGCACTGAAGCTTTCTTT. Its protein product is CASSRQGVSGGTEAFF. This sequence joins TRBV7-2 and TRBJ1-1; 7 nucleotides agree with TRBD1. J lost 4 bases, V lost 5 bases, and 13 bases had no gene match. This CDR3 comprises 16 residues. From germline, CDR1 is SGHTA and CDR2 FQGNSA.

The V and J genes are TRBV2 and TRBJ2-4; the D gene is possibly TRBD2 (7 bases). This CDR3 spans 20 amino acids. V dropped 0 bases and J dropped 0 bases, with 21 bases sitting between them. Germline V gene sequence: CDR1 SNHLY, CDR2 FYNNEI. The CDR3 is CASSEAEGWGGLLAKNIQYF. The CDR3 nucleotides read TGTGCCAGCAGTGAAGCGGAAGGATGGGGGGGCCTACTAGCCAAAAACATTCAGTACTTC.

The rearrangement joins TRBV7-2 to TRBJ1-1; D gene uncertain. The CDR3 contains 13 residues. The germline gives CDR1 SGHTA, CDR2 FQGNSA. V shed 2 bases and J shed 5 bases, with 9 bases lying between them. CDR3 nucleotide sequence: TGTGCCAGCAGCTTAAGTCAGCGGACTGAAGCTTTCTTT. This sequence encodes CASSLSQRTEAFF.

The CDR3 bases are TGCAGCGTTGTAGGGGGGGGGTACAATGAGCAGTTCTTC. Its protein product is CSVVGGGYNEQFF. The rearrangement links TRBV29-1 to TRBJ2-1; D possibly corresponds to TRBD2 (7 bases). Germline V lookup: CDR1 SQVTM, CDR2 ANQGSEA. This CDR3 region has 13 residues. Trimming shortened V by 4 bases and J by 4 bases, and 11 bases separated the two germline ends.

This clone was detected once. CDR3 coding DNA: TGTGCCAGTCTAAATCGGGCCTACAATGAGCAGTTCTTC. Encoded protein: CASLNRAYNEQFF. The rearrangement joins TRBV27 to TRBJ2-1; no definite D call. Per germline, CDR1 MNHEY and CDR2 SMNVEV (reference sequence). This CDR3 has 13 residues. The V gene lost 9 bases and the J gene lost 2 bases, with 11 bases spanning the gap.